These 22 T cell receptor beta chains were all obtained from the same sample, sequenced in a study of shared clonotypes between healthy human individuals. Here immunoSEQ multiplex PCR was the method, and the copy in TCRdb shows in-frame clones only, minus some. The data show roughly 2.5 million clones, with approximately 92% seen just once and more than 0.12% held by the top ten. Sequenced: naive CD4+ T cells sorted from blood. Subset defined: CD45RA+ positively selected. Receptors were obtained from a man in his late teens or twenties in good health.

The chain uses TRBV10-3 and TRBJ2-3, with 7 bases aligning to TRBD1. Germline V lookup: CDR1 ENHRY, CDR2 SYGVKD. After removal of 2 bases from V and 4 bases from J, the junction contained 6 bases not matched to a gene. The length of the CDR3 is 15 residues. The CDR3 coding sequence is TGTGCCATCAGTGAGGGTGACAGGGTGGCAGATACGCAGTATTTT. It specifies CAISEGDRVADTQYF.

The chain links TRBV30 to TRBJ2-4; 9 bases fit TRBD1. V lost 2 bases to trimming and J lost 4 bases; unmatched junction nucleotides: 15. The CDR3 sequence is 18 residues long. Looked up from germline, CDR1 is GTSNPN and CDR2 is SVGIG (reference sequence). CDR3 amino acids: CAWSRPGQGGNLKNIQYF. CDR3 nucleotides: TGTGCCTGGAGTAGACCGGGACAGGGAGGAAACTTAAAAAACATTCAGTACTTC.

The rearrangement joins TRBV2 to TRBJ2-5; no clear D gene. V lost 7 bases and J lost 4, with 19 bases in between. Germline V gene data show CDR1 as SNHLY and CDR2 as FYNNEI. The CDR3 has 15 amino acids. The CDR3, as DNA: TGTGCCAGCAATCAGAACCCGGAAAGGGTAGAGACCCAGTACTTC. Encoded protein: CASNQNPERVETQYF.

The chain uses TRBV11-2 and TRBJ2-7; tentatively, D is TRBD2 (6 bases). The CDR3 spans 15 residues. The ends were cut back, 5 bases at V and 0 bases at J, with 14 bases in the middle. Germline values: CDR1 SGHAT, CDR2 FQNNGV. The CDR3 coding sequence is TGTGCCAGCAGCGCTGCAACCGGGAGCTCCTACGAGCAGTACTTC. It yields the protein CASSAATGSSYEQYF. The full variable domain, completed using reference TRBV11-2 and TRBJ2-7, is EAGVAQSPRYKIIEKRQSVAFWCNPISGHATLYWYQQILGQGPKLLIQFQNNGVVDDSQLPKDRFSAERLKGVDSTLKIQPAKLEDSAVYLCASSAATGSSYEQYFGPGTRLTVT.

With respect to this clone: Germline is not matched at one junction end, which may reflect a read error. Other DNA sequences in the same sample also yield this CDR3. The chain couples TRBV7-2 to TRBJ1-4, with TRBD1 identical over 9 bases. The CDR3 has 15 residues. The germline V gene encodes CDR1 SGHTA and CDR2 FQGNSA. The CDR3 DNA follows: TGTGCCAGCAGCCTAGCGGGACAGGGAGGTGAAAAACTGTTTTTT. Translating it yields CASSLAGQGGEKLFF.

The chain links TRBV5-1 to TRBJ2-7, with a weak D call TRBD1 (5 bases). Germline V gene lookup returns CDR1 SGHRS and CDR2 YFSETQ. The CDR3 loop spans 14 amino acids. Trimming took 4 bases from V and 0 from J, leaving 11 bases between them. DNA of the CDR3: TGCGCCAGCAGCACAGGACCGAGCTCCTACGAGCAGTACTTC. It codes for CASSTGPSSYEQYF. Supplemented by reference TRBV5-1 and TRBJ2-7, the full variable domain reads KAGVTQTPRYLIKTRGQQVTLSCSPISGHRSVSWYQQTPGQGLQFLFEYFSETQRNKGNFPGRFSGRQFSNSRSEMNVSTLELGDSALYLCASSTGPSSYEQYFGPGTRLTVT.

This clone has only one observation. The chain links TRBV10-2 to TRBJ2-1; TRBD1 matches at 10 bases. Germline values: CDR1 WSHSY, CDR2 SAAADI. The CDR3 sequence is 15 residues long. V lost 6 bases and J lost 4; bases outside the gene matches: 6. The CDR3 sequence: CASSRTGGGYNEQFF. For the CDR3, the DNA is TGCGCCAGCAGCAGGACAGGGGGAGGATACAATGAGCAGTTCTTC.

The chain recombines TRBV7-9 with TRBJ2-7, with D possibly matching TRBD1 (6 bases). V was trimmed by 0 bases and J by 1 base, leaving 10 bases between them. CDR1 SEHNR and CDR2 FQNEAQ come from the germline V gene (reference sequence). CDR3 length: 15 residues. CDR3 protein: CASSLAGQNSYEQYF. The CDR3 DNA follows: TGTGCCAGCAGCTTAGCAGGACAGAATTCCTACGAGCAGTACTTC.

The chain is built from TRBV19 and TRBJ2-3, with TRBD2 as a possible D gene (5 bases). The CDR3 totals 11 residues. CDR1 is LNHDA, CDR2 SQIVND, per germline (reference sequence). Trimming took 10 bases from V and 5 from J, leaving 10 bases between them. CDR3 DNA sequence: TGTGCCACCCGGAGCGGAGATACGCAGTATTTT. Protein product: CATRSGDTQYF.

A remark on this clone: This sample also contains other DNA sequences that code for the same CDR3. The chain uses TRBV6-5 and TRBJ2-7; D unclear. This CDR3 is built from 11 residues. Germline V gene sequence: CDR1 MNHEY, CDR2 SVGAGI. V was shortened by 4 bases and J by 3 bases, with 4 bases between the two germline ends. The CDR3 bases are TGTGCCAGCAGTTCGCTCTACGAGCAGTACTTC. It encodes CASSSLYEQYF.

J is TRBJ2-1 and V is TRBV25-1; 12 bases map to TRBD2. Unmatched junction bases numbered 6, after V lost 6 bases and J lost 6 bases. The CDR3 has 15 amino acids. Looked up from germline, CDR1 is MGHDK and CDR2 is SYGVNS. The CDR3 sequence is CASRGTSGGFNEQFF. The CDR3 DNA reads as TGTGCCAGCAGGGGTACTAGCGGGGGGTTCAATGAGCAGTTCTTC.

The chain employs TRBV7-2 and TRBJ2-7; the D is unclear. The CDR3 has 14 residues. V lost 5 bases, J lost 6 bases, and 17 bases lay in between. Germline assignment: CDR1 SGHTA and CDR2 FQGNSA. CDR3 region: CASSLDALRSEQYF. The CDR3 coding sequence is TGTGCCAGCAGCCTGGACGCCTTAAGGAGCGAGCAGTACTTC. The whole variable domain, remainder taken from reference TRBV7-2 and TRBJ2-7, is GAGVSQSPSNKVTEKGKDVELRCDPISGHTALYWYRQSLGQGLEFLIYFQGNSAPDKSGLPSDRFSAERTGGSVSTLTIQRTQQEDSAVYLCASSLDALRSEQYFGPGTRLTVT.

On this clone: This CDR3 is also generated by other DNA sequences in the sample. The chain employs TRBV18 and TRBJ2-1, with 8 bases that match TRBD1. V lost 0 bases to trimming and J lost 4 bases; unmatched junction nucleotides: 2. This CDR3 is built from 15 residues. Germline V gene data show CDR1 as KGHSH and CDR2 as LQKENI. In nucleotides, the CDR3 is TGTGCCAGCTCACCACCGGGACAGGCTTACAATGAGCAGTTCTTC. This translates into CASSPPGQAYNEQFF. The variable domain in full, completed from reference TRBV18 and TRBJ2-1, reads NAGVMQNPRHLVRRRGQEARLRCSPMKGHSHVYWYRQLPEEGLKFMVYLQKENIIDESGMPKERFSAEFPKEGPSILRIQQVVRGDSAAYFCASSPPGQAYNEQFFGPGTRLTVL.

The V gene is TRBV18, the J gene TRBJ2-7; D possibly corresponds to TRBD1 (6 bases). The CDR3 spans 16 residues. With 6 bases removed from V and 1 base from J, the gap between germline ends came to 19 bases. Germline assignment: CDR1 KGHSH and CDR2 LQKENI. The CDR3 coding sequence is TGTGCCAGCTCTCAAATGGACAGTCGAGGATCCTACGAGCAGTACTTC. Amino acids: CASSQMDSRGSYEQYF.

V and J are TRBV4-1 and TRBJ1-4; D is possibly TRBD1 (6 bases). The CDR3 length is 15 residues. Trimming removed 0 bases at V and 10 bases at J, with 15 bases between. CDR1 MGHRA and CDR2 YSYEKL come from the germline V gene. CDR3 sequence: CASSQEGGGGGKLFF. The CDR3 DNA reads as TGCGCCAGCAGCCAAGAGGGAGGGGGGGGCGGAAAACTGTTTTTT.

V is TRBV19 and J is TRBJ1-2; D remains unclear. CDR3 size: 15 residues. V gave up 10 bases and J gave up 2 bases, with 20 bases separating them. The V gene's germline CDR1 is LNHDA and CDR2 SQIVND (reference sequence). This chain's CDR3 is CATQDWAGRNYGYTF. For the CDR3, the DNA is TGTGCCACCCAGGACTGGGCAGGCCGAAACTATGGCTACACCTTC.

As DNA, the CDR3 is TGTGCCAGCAGCTTGGAGCTATCCGGGAACACTGAAGCTTTCTTT. Translation: CASSLELSGNTEAFF. This sequence joins TRBV5-6 and TRBJ1-1, with unresolved D. Germline CDR1 SGHDT, CDR2 YYEEEE. Trimming took 0 bases from V and 1 from J, leaving 10 bases between them. This CDR3 comprises 15 residues.

CDR3 residues: CASSLSTGSTDTQYF. In DNA form, the CDR3 reads TGTGCCAGCAGCTTGTCTACCGGGAGCACAGATACGCAGTATTTT. The V and J genes are TRBV5-5 and TRBJ2-3; no firm D call. CDR1 is SGHKS, CDR2 YYEKEE, per germline (reference sequence). The V end lost 1 base, the J end lost 0 bases, and 9 bases lay between the germline ends. The CDR3 totals 15 residues.

The gene calls are TRBV29-1 and TRBJ1-3; no reliable D call. This CDR3 has 12 amino acids. Germline CDR1 is SQVTM and CDR2 is ANQGSEA. V shed 4 bases and J shed 3 bases, with 7 bases lying between them. The CDR3 region is CSVVAVGNTIYF. The CDR3 bases are TGCAGCGTTGTCGCGGTTGGAAACACCATATATTTT.

The V gene is TRBV6-5, the J gene TRBJ2-7; 9 positions agree with TRBD1. V gave up 5 bases and J gave up 4 bases; unmatched junction bases: 9. Germline V gene lookup returns CDR1 MNHEY and CDR2 SVGAGI. This CDR3 spans 15 amino acids. CDR3 DNA sequence: TGTGCCAGCAGTCAAACCGGACAGGGGATGTACGAGCAGTACTTC. Amino acids: CASSQTGQGMYEQYF.

V usage is TRBV5-1 and J usage is TRBJ1-2; 9 bases fit TRBD1. CDR1 SGHRS and CDR2 YFSETQ come from the germline V gene. This CDR3 spans 14 amino acids. Germline trimming cut 3 bases from V and 4 bases from J; bases unmatched to any gene: 4. CDR3 in DNA: TGCGCCAGCAGCTCGGACAGGGGTACCTATGGCTACACCTTC. Translating it yields CASSSDRGTYGYTF.

The gene calls are TRBV7-9 and TRBJ2-4; D may be TRBD1 (5 bases). The length of the CDR3 is 14 residues. V was clipped by 8 bases and J by 0 bases, with 11 bases between them. Looked up from germline, CDR1 is SEHNR and CDR2 is FQNEAQ (reference sequence). The CDR3: CASEAGLAKNIQYF. CDR3 in DNA: TGTGCCAGCGAGGCAGGGCTAGCCAAAAACATTCAGTACTTC.